This T cell receptor (beta chain) is drawn from a study of blood T cell repertoires in COVID-19. The overall study: From the United States, Italy and Spain came samples of acute and convalescent COVID-19. Sample material is recorded as cDNA or gDNA derived from T cells, B-cell-depleted T cells, or PBMCs.

Trimming took 3 bases from V and 4 from J; bases not matched to a gene: 4. The CDR3 has 15 residues. In germline, CDR1 is MNHNS, CDR2 SASEGT. In its sample, this clone was seen once. Under the authors' procedure: Researchers report that nucleated cell counts were estimated from reference gene primer amplification. Repertoires were generated with immunoSEQ multiplex PCR, while TCRdb's copy carries only in-frame clones and drops some. V and J calls and clone size come straight from that table; D and trimming were deduced from the DNA. The table has about 70,000 clones, roughly nine tenths seen once. Sequences were obtained from peripheral blood. This chain uses TRBV6-1 with TRBJ1-5; TRBD1 matches 9 bases. The clonotype was recovered from a woman in her sixties with acute or convalescent COVID-19. The CDR3 DNA is TGTGCCAGCAGTGAGGTTGGGACAGGGAATCAGCCCCAGCATTTT. Encoded protein: CASSEVGTGNQPQHF.